The following is a TCR beta chain sequence with its context. CD45RO/CCR7/CD25/CD127/CD95/CD27 staining was used to isolate CD4+ naive, central memory, regulatory and stem cell-like memory cells by sorting. This sample was included in a study of beta chain features in type 1 diabetes. V was trimmed by 7 bases and J by 2 bases, leaving 9 bases between them. Germline values: CDR1 SGDLS, CDR2 YYNGEE. CDR3 length: 13 residues. Investigators reverse transcribed all isolated RNA, so they sequenced expressed TCRB transcripts. Assay: immunoSEQ multiplex PCR; the TCRdb copy retains only in-frame clones and omits some. The data contain roughly 330,000 clones, about 10% of them seen just once; the ten biggest clones take up approximately 0.016%.

Sequenced sample: naive CD4+ T cells from blood. The J gene is TRBJ2-2, the V gene TRBV9; possible D gene TRBD2, 5 bases. The sequence was obtained from a woman aged 25 to 39 in good health. For the CDR3, the DNA is TGTGCCAGCGTGGGAGCAAACACCGGGGAGCTGTTTTTT. It translates to CASVGANTGELFF.